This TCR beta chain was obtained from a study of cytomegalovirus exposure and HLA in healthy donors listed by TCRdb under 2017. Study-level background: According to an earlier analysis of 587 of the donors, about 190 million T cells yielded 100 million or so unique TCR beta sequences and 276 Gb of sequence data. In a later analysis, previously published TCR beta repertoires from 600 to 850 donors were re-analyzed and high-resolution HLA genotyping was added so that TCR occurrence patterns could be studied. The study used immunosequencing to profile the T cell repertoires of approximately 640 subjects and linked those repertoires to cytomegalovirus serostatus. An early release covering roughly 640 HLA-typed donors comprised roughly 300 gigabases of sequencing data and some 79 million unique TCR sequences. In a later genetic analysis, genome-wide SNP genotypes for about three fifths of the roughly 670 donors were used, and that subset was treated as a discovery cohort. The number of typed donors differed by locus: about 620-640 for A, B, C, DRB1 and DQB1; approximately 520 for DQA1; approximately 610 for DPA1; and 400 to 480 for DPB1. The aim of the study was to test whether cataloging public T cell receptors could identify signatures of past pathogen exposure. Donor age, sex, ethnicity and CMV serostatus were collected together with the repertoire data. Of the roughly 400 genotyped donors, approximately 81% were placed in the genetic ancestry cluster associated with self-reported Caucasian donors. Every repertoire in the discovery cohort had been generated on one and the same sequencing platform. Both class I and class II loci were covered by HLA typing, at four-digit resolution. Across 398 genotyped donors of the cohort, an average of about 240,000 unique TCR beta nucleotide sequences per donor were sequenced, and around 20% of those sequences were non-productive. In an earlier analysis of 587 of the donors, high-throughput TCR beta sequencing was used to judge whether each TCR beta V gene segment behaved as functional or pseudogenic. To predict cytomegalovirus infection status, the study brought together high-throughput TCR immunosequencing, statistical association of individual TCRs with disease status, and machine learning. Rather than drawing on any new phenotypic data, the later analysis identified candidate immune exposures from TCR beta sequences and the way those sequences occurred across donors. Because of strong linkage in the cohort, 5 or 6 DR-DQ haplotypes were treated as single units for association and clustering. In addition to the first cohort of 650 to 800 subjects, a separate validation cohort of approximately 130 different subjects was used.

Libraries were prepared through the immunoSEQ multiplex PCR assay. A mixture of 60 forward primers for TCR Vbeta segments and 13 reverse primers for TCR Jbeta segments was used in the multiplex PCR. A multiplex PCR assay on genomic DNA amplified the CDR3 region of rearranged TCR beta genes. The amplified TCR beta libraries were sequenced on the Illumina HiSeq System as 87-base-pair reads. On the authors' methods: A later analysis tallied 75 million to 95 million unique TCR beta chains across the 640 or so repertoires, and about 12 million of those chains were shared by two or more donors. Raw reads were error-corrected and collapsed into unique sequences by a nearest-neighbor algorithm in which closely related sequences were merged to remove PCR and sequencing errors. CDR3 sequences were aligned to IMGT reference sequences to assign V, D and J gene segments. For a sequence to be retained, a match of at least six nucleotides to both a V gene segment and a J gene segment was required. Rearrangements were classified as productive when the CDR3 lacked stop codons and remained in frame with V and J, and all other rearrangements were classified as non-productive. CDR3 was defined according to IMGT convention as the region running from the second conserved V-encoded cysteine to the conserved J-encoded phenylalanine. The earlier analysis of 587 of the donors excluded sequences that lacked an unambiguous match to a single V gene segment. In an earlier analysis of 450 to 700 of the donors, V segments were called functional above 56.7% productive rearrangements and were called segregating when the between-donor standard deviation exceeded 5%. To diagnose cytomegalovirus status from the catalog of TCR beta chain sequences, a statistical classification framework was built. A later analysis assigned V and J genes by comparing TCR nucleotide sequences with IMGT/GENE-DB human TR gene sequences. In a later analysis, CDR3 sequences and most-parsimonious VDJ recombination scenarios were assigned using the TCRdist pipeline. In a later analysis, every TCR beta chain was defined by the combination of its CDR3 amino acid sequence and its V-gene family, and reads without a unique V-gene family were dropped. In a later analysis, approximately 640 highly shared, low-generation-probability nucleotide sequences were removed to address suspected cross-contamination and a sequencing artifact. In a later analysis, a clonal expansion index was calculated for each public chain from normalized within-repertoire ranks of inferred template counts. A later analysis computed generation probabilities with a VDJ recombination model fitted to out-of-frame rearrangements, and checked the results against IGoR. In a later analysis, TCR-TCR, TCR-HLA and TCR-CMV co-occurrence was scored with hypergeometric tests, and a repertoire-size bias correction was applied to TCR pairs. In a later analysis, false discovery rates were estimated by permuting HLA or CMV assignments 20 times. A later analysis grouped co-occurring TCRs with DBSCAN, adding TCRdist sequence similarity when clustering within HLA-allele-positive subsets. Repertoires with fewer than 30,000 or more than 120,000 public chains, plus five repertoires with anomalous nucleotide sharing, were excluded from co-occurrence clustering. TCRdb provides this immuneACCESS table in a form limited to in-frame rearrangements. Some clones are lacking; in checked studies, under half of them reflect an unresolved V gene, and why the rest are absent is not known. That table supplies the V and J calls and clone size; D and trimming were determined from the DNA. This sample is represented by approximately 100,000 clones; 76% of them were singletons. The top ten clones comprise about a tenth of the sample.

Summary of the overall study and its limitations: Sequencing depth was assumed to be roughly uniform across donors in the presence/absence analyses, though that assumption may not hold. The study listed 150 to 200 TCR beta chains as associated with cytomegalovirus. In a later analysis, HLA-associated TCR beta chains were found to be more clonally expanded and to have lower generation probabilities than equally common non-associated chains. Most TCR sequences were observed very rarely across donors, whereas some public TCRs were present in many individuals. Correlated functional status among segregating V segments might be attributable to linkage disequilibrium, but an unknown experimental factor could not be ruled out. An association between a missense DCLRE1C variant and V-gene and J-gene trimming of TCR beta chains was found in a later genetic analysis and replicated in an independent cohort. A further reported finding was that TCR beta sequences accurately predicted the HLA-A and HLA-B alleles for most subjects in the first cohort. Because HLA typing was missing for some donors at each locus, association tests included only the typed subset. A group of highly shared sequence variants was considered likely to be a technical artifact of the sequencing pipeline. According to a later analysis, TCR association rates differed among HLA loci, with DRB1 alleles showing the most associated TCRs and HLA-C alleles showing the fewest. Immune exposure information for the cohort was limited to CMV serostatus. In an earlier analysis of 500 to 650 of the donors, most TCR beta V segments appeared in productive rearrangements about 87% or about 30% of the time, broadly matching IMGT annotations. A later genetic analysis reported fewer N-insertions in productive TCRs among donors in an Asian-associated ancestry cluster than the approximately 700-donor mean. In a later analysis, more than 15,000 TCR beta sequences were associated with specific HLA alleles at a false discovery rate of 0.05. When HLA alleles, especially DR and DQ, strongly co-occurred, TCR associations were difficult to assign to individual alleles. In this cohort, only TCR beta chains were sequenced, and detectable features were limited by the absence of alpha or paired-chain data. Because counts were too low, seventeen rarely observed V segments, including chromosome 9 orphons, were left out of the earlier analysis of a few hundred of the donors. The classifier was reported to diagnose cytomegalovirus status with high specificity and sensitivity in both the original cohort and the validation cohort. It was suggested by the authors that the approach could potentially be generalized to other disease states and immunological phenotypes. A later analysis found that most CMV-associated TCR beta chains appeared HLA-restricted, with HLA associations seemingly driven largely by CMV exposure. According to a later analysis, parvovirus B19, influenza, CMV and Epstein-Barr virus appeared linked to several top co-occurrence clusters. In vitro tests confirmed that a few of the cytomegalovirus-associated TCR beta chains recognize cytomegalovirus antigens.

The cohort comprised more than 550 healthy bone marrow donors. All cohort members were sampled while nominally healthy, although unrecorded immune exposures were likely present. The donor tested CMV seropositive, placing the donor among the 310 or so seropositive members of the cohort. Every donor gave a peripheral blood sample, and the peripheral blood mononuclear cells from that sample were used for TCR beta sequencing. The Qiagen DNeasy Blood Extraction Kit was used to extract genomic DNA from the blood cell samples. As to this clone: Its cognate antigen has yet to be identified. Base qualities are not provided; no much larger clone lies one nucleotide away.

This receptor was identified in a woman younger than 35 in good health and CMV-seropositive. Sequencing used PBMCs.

The sequence in DNA is TGTGCCAGCAGACCCCTTGGGGGGTGGGGCACTGAAGCTTTCTTT. This yields the protein CASRPLGGWGTEAFF. The chain links TRBV27 with TRBJ1-1, and possibly TRBD1, on 5 matching bases. V gives up 6 bases and J gives up 4 bases, and the segment between their germline ends measures 18 bases. Inclusive of the bounding cysteine and phenylalanine, the CDR3 is 15 residues long. The read is trimmed to its CDR3 DNA, 45 bases read in frame from base 1. The germline V gene (reference sequence) specifies MNHEY as CDR1 and SMNVEV as CDR2.